These 19 T cell receptor beta chains originate from one sample sequenced in a study of shared clonotypes between healthy human individuals. The protocol was immunoSEQ multiplex PCR, while the TCRdb copy is restricted to in-frame clones and leaves out a portion. This table has roughly 1,100,000 clones, about 75% appearing once. Specimen: memory CD4+ T cells sorted from blood. Subset: CD45RA-negative fraction. The receptors derive from a man younger than 35 in good health.

This chain uses TRBV5-8 with TRBJ2-3; 10 positions match TRBD2. With 1 base clipped from V and 5 bases from J, the junction kept 4 bases outside the gene matches. The CDR3 covers 15 residues. Germline CDR1 SGHTS, CDR2 YDEGEE. CDR3 nucleotide sequence: TGTGCCAGCAGCTTGATCCTAGCGGGAGTAGATACGCAGTATTTT. As protein: CASSLILAGVDTQYF.

This chain joins TRBV4-1 and TRBJ2-7, with D perhaps given as TRBD1 or TRBD2 (6 bases each). This CDR3 is built from 16 residues. The germline V gene has CDR1 MGHRA and CDR2 YSYEKL. V was clipped by 0 bases and J by 0 bases, with 12 bases between them. The chain's CDR3 is CASSQELGGHSYEQYF. The CDR3 nucleotides are TGCGCCAGCAGCCAAGAGCTGGGGGGCCACTCCTACGAGCAGTACTTC.

V usage is TRBV2 and J usage is TRBJ1-5; 7 bases match TRBD1. V gave up 9 bases and J gave up 0 bases; unmatched junction bases: 5. Germline V lookup: CDR1 SNHLY, CDR2 FYNNEI. The CDR3 has 14 residues. CDR3 nucleotide sequence: TGTGCCAGTTCACAGGGGTCTAGCAATCAGCCCCAGCATTTT. Amino acid sequence: CASSQGSSNQPQHF.

Note on this clone: This sample also contains other DNA sequences that code for the same CDR3. The rearrangement links TRBV5-1 to TRBJ1-1; D is undetermined. V lost 0 bases and J lost 1, with 7 bases in between. The CDR3 is made up of 14 amino acids. Per germline, CDR1 SGHRS and CDR2 YFSETQ. The CDR3 here is CASSLAGGNTEAFF. CDR3 DNA: TGCGCCAGCAGCTTGGCGGGCGGGAACACTGAAGCTTTCTTT.

V usage is TRBV5-4 and J usage is TRBJ2-5; the match to TRBD1 covers 9 bases. V shed 7 bases and J 4 bases; nucleotides not matched to a gene: 8. Looked up from germline, CDR1 is SGHNT and CDR2 is YYREEE (reference sequence). This CDR3 contains 14 residues. The CDR3 region has the DNA TGTGCCAGCTGGATGACAGGGGGGATAGAGACCCAGTACTTC. Amino acid sequence: CASWMTGGIETQYF.

V gene TRBV9 combines with J gene TRBJ2-1, with D possibly matching TRBD2 (5 bases). V was cut by 0 bases and J by 2 bases, with 9 bases left in between. The germline CDR1 and CDR2 sequences are SGDLS and YYNGEE. The CDR3 consists of 15 residues. The CDR3 reads CASSVDSATYNEQFF. CDR3 DNA: TGTGCCAGCAGCGTAGATAGCGCAACCTACAATGAGCAGTTCTTC. Using reference TRBV9 and TRBJ2-1 for the parts outside the CDR3, the full variable domain is DSGVTQTPKHLITATGQRVTLRCSPRSGDLSVYWYQQSLDQGLQFLIQYYNGEERAKGNILERFSAQQFPDLHSELNLSSLELGDSALYFCASSVDSATYNEQFFGPGTRLTVL.

This chain links TRBV27 with TRBJ2-7; perhaps TRBD1 as D (6 bases). The CDR3 is made up of 15 amino acids. V gave up 4 bases and J gave up 5 bases, with 18 bases separating them. Germline values: CDR1 MNHEY, CDR2 SMNVEV (reference sequence). The CDR3 sequence: CASSSYRPAGDEQYF. The CDR3, as DNA: TGTGCCAGCAGTTCGTACCGACCGGCAGGGGACGAGCAGTACTTC.

In this sample, this clone turned up a few times. The rearrangement joins TRBV4-1 to TRBJ1-5; no firm D call. The CDR3 extends over 14 amino acids. Germline lookup yields CDR1 MGHRA and CDR2 YSYEKL. V lost 4 bases and J lost 2, with 9 bases in between. The CDR3 loop reads CASSPLGGNQPQHF. CDR3 nucleotide sequence: TGCGCCAGCAGCCCCCTGGGCGGCAATCAGCCCCAGCATTTT.

The chain recombines TRBV5-5 with TRBJ2-1, with a weak D call TRBD2 (5 bases). CDR1 and CDR2 from the germline V gene are SGHKS and YYEKEE (reference sequence). This CDR3 region has 15 residues. Trimming took off 1 base at V and 6 bases at J, with 14 bases between the two ends. The CDR3 is CASSLPGLSGNEQFF. The CDR3 DNA is TGTGCCAGCAGCTTGCCTGGACTGAGTGGCAATGAGCAGTTCTTC.

CDR3 DNA sequence: TGCAGCGCCGGTAGGGGCACGGGTCAGCCCCAGCATTTT. It translates to CSAGRGTGQPQHF. The chain joins TRBV29-1 to TRBJ1-5; D is possibly TRBD1 (5 bases). The ends were cut back, 7 bases at V and 6 bases at J, with 16 bases in the middle. From germline, CDR1 is SQVTM and CDR2 ANQGSEA. The CDR3 spans 13 residues.

The chain combines TRBV28 with TRBJ1-2, with D perhaps matching TRBD1 (6 bases). In germline, CDR1 is MDHEN, CDR2 SYDVKM. The CDR3 consists of 11 residues. Between the trimmed V and J ends, which lost 10 bases and 13 bases, there was a span of 19 bases. The CDR3 bases are TGTGCCACCAATGACAGGCCCTCCATCACCTTC. Translated: CATNDRPSITF.

About this clone: Other nucleotide sequences in the sample specify the same CDR3. The rearrangement uses TRBV29-1 and TRBJ2-5; D might be TRBD2 (5 bases). The V gene's germline CDR1 is SQVTM and CDR2 ANQGSEA. With 1 base removed from V and 4 bases from J, the gap between germline ends came to 7 bases. The CDR3 has 12 amino acids. CDR3 nucleotides: TGCAGCGTTGAAGGTGGGAGAGAGACCCAGTACTTC. This translates into CSVEGGRETQYF. The full variable domain, with the rest looked up from reference TRBV29-1 and TRBJ2-5, is SAVISQKPSRDICQRGTSLTIQCQVDSQVTMMFWYRQQPGQSLTLIATANQGSEATYESGFVIDKFPISRPNLTFSTLTVSNMSPEDSSIYLCSVEGGRETQYFGPGTRLLVL.

The chain uses TRBV18 and TRBJ2-2; D is ambiguous. The CDR3 has 13 amino acids. Trimming took 4 bases from V and 7 from J, leaving 10 bases between them. Looked up from germline, CDR1 is KGHSH and CDR2 is LQKENI. CDR3 sequence (DNA): TGTGCCAGCTCACTAATGCGCGGCGGGGAGCTGTTTTTT. Encoded protein: CASSLMRGGELFF.

V usage is TRBV2 and J usage is TRBJ2-7; D ambiguous. Trimming stripped 9 bases from V and 2 bases from J, with 17 bases between. From germline, CDR1 is SNHLY and CDR2 FYNNEI. This CDR3 has 14 amino acids. CDR3: CASSKISSPYEQYF. The CDR3 nucleotides are TGTGCCAGTTCTAAAATTAGTAGCCCCTACGAGCAGTACTTC.

The V gene is TRBV28, the J gene TRBJ1-1; possibly TRBD1 for D (5 bases). CDR1 and CDR2 (germline): MDHEN, SYDVKM. V lost 10 bases and J 1 base, leaving 10 bases between the germline ends. The CDR3 sequence is 12 residues long. This CDR3 is CATRGPNTEAFF. CDR3 in DNA: TGTGCCACCCGGGGACCGAACACTGAAGCTTTCTTT.

The count of this clone is one. The chain joins TRBV5-4 to TRBJ2-5, with 7 bases fitting TRBD2. In germline, CDR1 is SGHNT, CDR2 YYREEE (reference sequence). J was trimmed by 4 bases and V by 3 bases; bases with no gene match: 9. The CDR3 runs to 15 residues. This CDR3 is CASSSKGRETETQYF. The CDR3 nucleotides read TGTGCCAGCAGCTCCAAGGGGAGGGAAACAGAGACCCAGTACTTC. Variable domain in full (rest from reference TRBV5-4 and TRBJ2-5): ETGVTQSPTHLIKTRGQQVTLRCSSQSGHNTVSWYQQALGQGPQFIFQYYREEENGRGNFPPRFSGLQFPNYSSELNVNALELDDSALYLCASSSKGRETETQYFGPGTRLLVL.

The chain is built from TRBV30 and TRBJ2-2; D is uncertain. Trimming took off 0 bases at V and 2 bases at J, with 19 bases between the two ends. CDR1 and CDR2 from the germline V gene are GTSNPN and SVGIG (reference sequence). CDR3 size: 18 residues. As DNA, the CDR3 is TGTGCCTGGAGTGTCGAGCCCCTCTACAAACCTAACACCGGGGAGCTGTTTTTT. Its translation: CAWSVEPLYKPNTGELFF.

The table lists this clone with a few counts. The genes are TRBV7-9 and TRBJ2-5; TRBD1 or TRBD2 may be the D gene (5 bases each). This CDR3 is 15 amino acids long. Looked up from germline, CDR1 is SEHNR and CDR2 is FQNEAQ (reference sequence). Trimming cost V 1 base and J 5 bases, with 14 bases left between them. The CDR3 nucleotides read TGTGCCAGCAGCTTAGAGCTTGCAGGGACGGAGACCCAGTACTTC. It yields the protein CASSLELAGTETQYF.

This rearrangement joins TRBV14 to TRBJ1-1, with a weak D call TRBD1 (6 bases). The V end lost 6 bases, the J end lost 5 bases, and 28 bases lay between the germline ends. Germline values: CDR1 SGHDN, CDR2 FVKESK. The CDR3 is 18 residues long. CDR3 loop: CASRPLIYRARGETEAFF. For the CDR3, the DNA is TGTGCCAGCAGACCATTGATTTACAGGGCTCGCGGGGAGACTGAAGCTTTCTTT.